This entry features one T cell receptor beta chain sequence. The antigen it recognizes is unknown. No qualities accompany the bases; no much larger clone lies one base away. CDR1 MNHEY and CDR2 SVGAGI were looked up in the germline V gene. The V and J ends are trimmed by 2 bases and 2 bases, leaving 9 bases between them. The CDR3 numbers 14 residues from cysteine through phenylalanine. The DNA shown is the 42-base CDR3, in frame from base 1. The time point label on this specimen signifies: baseline before first vaccination. The sample's treatment or condition, from its label and the paper: meningococcal conjugate vaccine given as trial control. Vaccinee samples came from UK trials COV001 and COV002, including a single-blind randomized controlled phase 2/3 trial of AZD1222 (ChAdOx1 nCoV-19) in healthy adults. Trial participant PBMC samples were collected at day 0 and day 28 after the second dose for TCRbeta chain sequencing.

The data derive from a study of T cell responses to AZD1222 COVID-19 vaccine (dated by TCRdb to the early 2020s). Background for the entire study: A total of about 230 trial participants underwent TCR sequencing, of whom about 200 received two doses of AZD1222 and about 26 received two doses of the MenACWY control vaccine. Trial participants were enrolled into age subgroups of 18-55, 56-69 and 70-plus years, which contained approximately 150, 28 and 58 TCR-sequenced participants, respectively. Study-wide conclusions, independent of this receptor: Epitopes outside the regions mutated in the B.1.351 and B.1.1.7 variants were reportedly recognized by nearly half of the unique spike-specific TCRs. Because no day 14 peak-response samples were available, repertoires were characterized only after the peak T cell response. Conclusions about previously exposed vaccinees are limited, since just a handful of AZD1222 recipients were seropositive for SARS-CoV-2 at baseline. The vaccine-associated CD4 TCRs covered the entire spike protein, and the dominant responses fell in regions 160-218 and 743-854. The 56-69-year group was small, and its depth increase did not reach significance, likely because of low power. Participants were mostly white British, with more females than males. The authors suggested clonal diversity may have been underestimated. Spike-specific TCR breadth and depth rose significantly after two AZD1222 doses compared with day 0 and with MenACWY recipients.

The CDR3 regions of human TCRbeta chains were analyzed by immunosequencing. Turning to the authors' computational methods: TCRs in the repertoires were matched against a reference library of SARS-CoV-2-specific TCRs that had been generated with the MIRA antigen-specificity platform. Breadth was defined as the fraction of unique TCRs that were SARS-CoV-2-associated. Depth was defined as the fraction of total T cells that were SARS-CoV-2-associated. Using the MIRA data, each spike-specific TCR was assigned both to the spike region to which the TCR was reactive and to a CD4 or CD8 class. Log10-transformed breadth and depth values were compared by one-way ANOVA with Sidak's multiple comparisons tests. Entries here come from immuneACCESS through TCRdb and include only in-frame sequences with V and J called. Some clones fail to appear in such tables; in the studies checked, an unresolved V gene covers under half of the shortfall, and the cause of the remainder is unknown. V and J calls and clone size are copied from that table; D and trimming were computed from the DNA. In all, the sample holds 150,000 to 200,000 clones, and roughly nine tenths of those were seen once. The leading ten clones occupy roughly 4.5% of the sample.

The receptor comes from an adult in good health. The V and J genes are TRBV6-5 and TRBJ1-2, with a tentative D gene TRBD1 over 5 matching bases. The sample consisted of peripheral blood, taken on day 0 of MenACWY control vaccination. The CDR3 in this case is CASSYSGDNYGYTF. The DNA reads as follows: TGTGCCAGCAGTTACAGTGGGGACAACTATGGCTACACCTTC.